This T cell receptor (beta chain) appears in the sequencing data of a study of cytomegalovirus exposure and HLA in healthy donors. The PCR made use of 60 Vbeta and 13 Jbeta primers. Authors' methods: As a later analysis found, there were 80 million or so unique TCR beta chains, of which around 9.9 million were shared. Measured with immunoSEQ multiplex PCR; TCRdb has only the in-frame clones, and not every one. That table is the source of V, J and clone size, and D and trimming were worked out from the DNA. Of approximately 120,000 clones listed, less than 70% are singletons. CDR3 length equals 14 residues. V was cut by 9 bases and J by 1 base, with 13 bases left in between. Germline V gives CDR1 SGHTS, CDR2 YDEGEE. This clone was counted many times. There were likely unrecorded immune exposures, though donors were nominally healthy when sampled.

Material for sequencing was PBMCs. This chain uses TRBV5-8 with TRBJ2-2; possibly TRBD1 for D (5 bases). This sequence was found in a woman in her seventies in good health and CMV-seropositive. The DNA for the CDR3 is TGTGCCACCTCGCGGCAGGGGAACACCGGGGAGCTGTTTTTT. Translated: CATSRQGNTGELFF.